The T cell receptor beta chain described here comes from a study of shared clonotypes between healthy human individuals. Study-level information: In total, the donors were a couple of women and a few men aged 18 to 49.

Sorted subsets were amplified in replicate PCRs using about 210 ng DNA, about 30,000 T cell genomes. Repertoires were generated with immunoSEQ multiplex PCR, while TCRdb's copy carries only in-frame clones and drops some. The table records 2 million to 2.5 million clones, 90% to 97% of them present only once. A note on this clone: The antigen remains undetermined.

Study observations and caveats: Collection of samples was limited to blood; tissue repertoires likely differ. Unshared clonotypes carried lower generation probabilities than those common to all four donors.

The length of the CDR3 is 18 residues. Per the germline V gene, CDR1 is SGHAT and CDR2 is FQNNGV. V shed 7 bases, J shed 1 base, and the junction held 13 bases outside the gene matches. The sequencing input was naive CD4+ T cells sorted from blood. Indicated subset: CD45RA+ positively selected. The source of this sequence is a man aged 18 to 29 in good health. The chain recombines TRBV11-2 with TRBJ2-4; 10 nucleotides line up with TRBD2. CDR3 sequence: CASTIAGGSLTAKNIQYF. The CDR3 DNA follows: TGTGCCAGCACCATAGCGGGGGGTTCCCTGACGGCCAAAAACATTCAGTACTTC. The variable domain in full, with the rest retrieved from reference TRBV11-2 and TRBJ2-4, is EAGVAQSPRYKIIEKRQSVAFWCNPISGHATLYWYQQILGQGPKLLIQFQNNGVVDDSQLPKDRFSAERLKGVDSTLKIQPAKLEDSAVYLCASTIAGGSLTAKNIQYFGAGTRLSVL.